Listed below are T cell receptor beta chains from one sample, sequenced in a study of post-analysis software for immune sequencing data. Using its own MiXCR run on the PCR reads, TCRdb lists one record per CDR3 protein. The table has about 820,000 distinct CDR3 sequences, 53% seen once. The sequencing input was blood. These receptors were taken from a girl aged 10-17 years with multiple sclerosis. Each CDR3 is given with its conserved first and last residue. D genes are given only for firm matches. The listing skips clone size in some rows; elsewhere it reads once, few, many or a size class.

cdr3_nt: TGCGCCAGCAGCCGACTGTTACCTAATGAGCAGTTCTTC
cdr3_aa: CASSRLLPNEQFF
v_call: TRBV4-1
d_call: .
clone_size: .
j_call: TRBJ2-1

cdr3_nt: TGTGCCAGCAGCTTTCCGGGACTCCCGGAGACCCAGTACTTC
cdr3_aa: CASSFPGLPETQYF
v_call: TRBV11-2
d_call: .
clone_size: few
j_call: TRBJ2-5

cdr3_nt: TGTGCCAGCAGCCACCGGCAGGGGGAAAACATTCAGTACTTC
cdr3_aa: CASSHRQGENIQYF
v_call: TRBV12-3/TRBV12-4
d_call: TRBD1
clone_size: .
j_call: TRBJ2-4

cdr3_nt: TGCGCCAGCAGCCCGGCGGGGGGGACAGATACGCAGTATTTT
cdr3_aa: CASSPAGGTDTQYF
v_call: TRBV18
d_call: TRBD2
clone_size: .
j_call: TRBJ2-3

cdr3_nt: TGTGCCAGCAGTTTTGGCGGGAGTAGGGTATACAATGAGCAGTTCTTC
cdr3_aa: CASSFGGSRVYNEQFF
v_call: TRBV28
d_call: TRBD2
clone_size: .
j_call: TRBJ2-1

cdr3_nt: TGCGCCAGCAGCGGGCCAGACTACGAGCAGTACTTC
cdr3_aa: CASSGPDYEQYF
v_call: TRBV4-1
d_call: .
clone_size: .
j_call: TRBJ2-7

cdr3_nt: TGCAGTGCCCTGGCGCAGGGCCAAGAGACCCAGTACTTC
cdr3_aa: CSALAQGQETQYF
v_call: TRBV20-1
d_call: .
clone_size: .
j_call: TRBJ2-5

cdr3_nt: TGCAGCGTTCGAGACAGGGGTCATCTCTACGAGCAGTACTTC
cdr3_aa: CSVRDRGHLYEQYF
v_call: TRBV29-1
d_call: TRBD1
clone_size: few
j_call: TRBJ2-7

cdr3_nt: TGTGCCAGCAGCCCCCATGATCATAACACTGAAGCTTTCTTT
cdr3_aa: CASSPHDHNTEAFF
v_call: TRBV7-6
d_call: .
clone_size: few
j_call: TRBJ1-1

cdr3_nt: TGCGCCAGCAGCTTCCGGGACAGGGAACCAGATACGCAGTATTTT
cdr3_aa: CASSFRDREPDTQYF
v_call: TRBV4-1
d_call: TRBD1
clone_size: .
j_call: TRBJ2-3

cdr3_nt: TGCAGCGTCGAACTGCGCCTTCGGGTGATAGATACGCAGTATTTT
cdr3_aa: CSVELRLRVIDTQYF
v_call: TRBV29-1
d_call: .
clone_size: .
j_call: TRBJ2-3

cdr3_nt: TGCAGTGCTAGAGTGGAAACTGGGGCCAACGTCCTGACTTTC
cdr3_aa: CSARVETGANVLTF
v_call: TRBV20-1
d_call: .
clone_size: .
j_call: TRBJ2-6

cdr3_nt: TGTGCCAGCAGCCTCCTGCCGGGCGGCTACGAGCAGTACTTC
cdr3_aa: CASSLLPGGYEQYF
v_call: TRBV7-2
d_call: .
clone_size: few
j_call: TRBJ2-7

cdr3_nt: TGTGCCAGCAGCTTGGCCGGATCGGGATTACCCTACCAAGAGACCCAGTACTTC
cdr3_aa: CASSLAGSGLPYQETQYF
v_call: TRBV5-8
d_call: .
clone_size: .
j_call: TRBJ2-5

cdr3_nt: TGTGCCAGCACCTCGTATGTGGGGTTCTATGGCTACACCTTC
cdr3_aa: CASTSYVGFYGYTF
v_call: TRBV6-5
d_call: .
clone_size: .
j_call: TRBJ1-2

cdr3_nt: TGTGCCAGCAGCTTAACTAGCGGGGGGGTTAACAATGAGCAGTTCTTC
cdr3_aa: CASSLTSGGVNNEQFF
v_call: TRBV7-9
d_call: TRBD2
clone_size: once
j_call: TRBJ2-1

cdr3_nt: TGCGCCAGCAGCTGGGAACAGGGAGTCACTGAAGCTTTCTTT
cdr3_aa: CASSWEQGVTEAFF
v_call: TRBV5-1
d_call: .
clone_size: .
j_call: TRBJ1-1

cdr3_nt: TGCAGTGCATACGCTCCCGGACAGTCGAACACCGGGGAGCTGTTTTTT
cdr3_aa: CSAYAPGQSNTGELFF
v_call: TRBV20-1
d_call: .
clone_size: few
j_call: TRBJ2-2

cdr3_nt: TGTGCCAGCAGCTTAGATACGAGACTAGCGGGAGGATCAGATACGCAGTATTTT
cdr3_aa: CASSLDTRLAGGSDTQYF
v_call: TRBV11-3
d_call: TRBD2
clone_size: few
j_call: TRBJ2-3

cdr3_nt: TGTGCCAGCAGTGAAAGTCCCGGGAGAGCCTACGAGCAGTACTTC
cdr3_aa: CASSESPGRAYEQYF
v_call: TRBV2
d_call: .
clone_size: .
j_call: TRBJ2-7

cdr3_nt: TGTGCCAGCAGTCCAGAGAGGGGGAGGAGAGGCGCCTACGAGCAGTACTTC
cdr3_aa: CASSPERGRRGAYEQYF
v_call: TRBV7-9
d_call: .
clone_size: .
j_call: TRBJ2-7

cdr3_nt: TGTGCCAGCAGTTACGACGGCGAGGAGACCCAGTACTTC
cdr3_aa: CASSYDGEETQYF
v_call: TRBV27
d_call: .
clone_size: .
j_call: TRBJ2-5

cdr3_nt: TGTGCCATCAGTGAGTCCGGCAACCAAGAGACCCAGTACTTC
cdr3_aa: CAISESGNQETQYF
v_call: TRBV10-3
d_call: .
clone_size: .
j_call: TRBJ2-5

cdr3_nt: TGTGCCAGCAGCTTAACGTGGGGTGAGCAGTTCTTC
cdr3_aa: CASSLTWGEQFF
v_call: TRBV7-3
d_call: .
clone_size: few
j_call: TRBJ2-1

cdr3_nt: TGTGCCAGCAGTTTACGGGGACTAGCAAAGTATTTT
cdr3_aa: CASSLRGLAKYF
v_call: TRBV27
d_call: TRBD2
clone_size: .
j_call: TRBJ2-3

cdr3_nt: TGCGCCAGCAGCTTGCTTCCGGGGGGGAACACCGGGGAGCTGTTTTTT
cdr3_aa: CASSLLPGGNTGELFF
v_call: TRBV5-1
d_call: TRBD2
clone_size: few
j_call: TRBJ2-2

cdr3_nt: TGTGCCAGCAGCTTAGCGGATGTGTACAAAGAGACCCAGTACTTC
cdr3_aa: CASSLADVYKETQYF
v_call: TRBV7-8
d_call: .
clone_size: .
j_call: TRBJ2-5

cdr3_nt: TGCGCCAGCAGCCTCGGGGTGGGGTACGAGCAGTACTTC
cdr3_aa: CASSLGVGYEQYF
v_call: TRBV7-3
d_call: .
clone_size: many
j_call: TRBJ2-7

cdr3_nt: TGTGCCAGCAGCCGGGACAGCGATACCTACGAGCAGTACTTC
cdr3_aa: CASSRDSDTYEQYF
v_call: TRBV7-9
d_call: TRBD1
clone_size: few
j_call: TRBJ2-7

cdr3_nt: TGTGCCAGCAGCTTAGGGTGGGACAGGGCTAGCACTGAAGCTTTCTTT
cdr3_aa: CASSLGWDRASTEAFF
v_call: TRBV7-8
d_call: TRBD1
clone_size: .
j_call: TRBJ1-1

cdr3_nt: TGCGCCAGCAGCCTATTAACAGGGGATGAAAAACTGTTTTTT
cdr3_aa: CASSLLTGDEKLFF
v_call: TRBV5-1
d_call: TRBD1
clone_size: few
j_call: TRBJ1-4

cdr3_nt: TGCGCCAGCAGCTTGGAGCCTGGGGCAGGGGGCTATGGCTACACCTTC
cdr3_aa: CASSLEPGAGGYGYTF
v_call: TRBV5-1
d_call: TRBD1
clone_size: few
j_call: TRBJ1-2

cdr3_nt: TGCAGCGTTGATGGGGTGACTGGGTACAATGAGCAGTTCTTC
cdr3_aa: CSVDGVTGYNEQFF
v_call: TRBV29-1
d_call: .
clone_size: .
j_call: TRBJ2-1

cdr3_nt: TGTGCCAGCAGTTTGACAGGTCTTAACAACTATGGCTACACCTTC
cdr3_aa: CASSLTGLNNYGYTF
v_call: TRBV6-6
d_call: .
clone_size: .
j_call: TRBJ1-2

cdr3_nt: TGTGCCAGCAGCTTTTCATGGACGGGCAGGGGAGAGACCCAGTACTTC
cdr3_aa: CASSFSWTGRGETQYF
v_call: TRBV5-5
d_call: .
clone_size: once
j_call: TRBJ2-5

cdr3_nt: TGTGCCAGCGGCCAACCGGGACAGGGTTCCTACGAGCAGTACTTC
cdr3_aa: CASGQPGQGSYEQYF
v_call: TRBV12-3/TRBV12-4
d_call: TRBD1
clone_size: .
j_call: TRBJ2-7

cdr3_nt: TGCAGCGGTGAAGATTCCCTGAATGGCTACACCTTC
cdr3_aa: CSGEDSLNGYTF
v_call: TRBV29-1
d_call: .
clone_size: .
j_call: TRBJ1-2

cdr3_nt: TGTGCCAGCAGCTTAGCCAGGTCCGAGCAGTACTTC
cdr3_aa: CASSLARSEQYF
v_call: TRBV7-9
d_call: .
clone_size: .
j_call: TRBJ2-7

cdr3_nt: TGCAGTGCTACGTCGTCAGCGGGAACCTCCTACGAGCAGTACTTC
cdr3_aa: CSATSSAGTSYEQYF
v_call: TRBV20-1
d_call: TRBD2
clone_size: .
j_call: TRBJ2-7

cdr3_nt: TGTGCCACCCTGACAGCCAACCCCTACGAGCAGTACTTC
cdr3_aa: CATLTANPYEQYF
v_call: TRBV6-6
d_call: .
clone_size: .
j_call: TRBJ2-7

cdr3_nt: TGTGCCACCAGCAGGCTACGACCACCGCCCTACGAGCAGTACTTC
cdr3_aa: CATSRLRPPPYEQYF
v_call: TRBV15
d_call: .
clone_size: few
j_call: TRBJ2-7

cdr3_nt: TGCAGCGTTGAATCCCAGGGGGGGCCCTACAATGAGCAGTTCTTC
cdr3_aa: CSVESQGGPYNEQFF
v_call: TRBV29-1
d_call: .
clone_size: .
j_call: TRBJ2-1

cdr3_nt: TGTGCCAGCAGCCGAGTCTACGAGCAGTACTTC
cdr3_aa: CASSRVYEQYF
v_call: TRBV7-2
d_call: .
clone_size: few
j_call: TRBJ2-7

cdr3_nt: TGTGCCATCAGTGAAGGTACGTCGGACGAGCAGTACTTC
cdr3_aa: CAISEGTSDEQYF
v_call: TRBV10-3
d_call: .
clone_size: once
j_call: TRBJ2-7

cdr3_nt: TGTGCCAGCAGCCCACGACAGGGTGAGAAGGATACGCGGTATTTT
cdr3_aa: CASSPRQGEKDTRYF
v_call: TRBV4-2
d_call: TRBD1
clone_size: once
j_call: TRBJ2-3

cdr3_nt: TGTGCCAGCAGCCACGACTCTACTAGCGGGGCCGAGCAGTACTTC
cdr3_aa: CASSHDSTSGAEQYF
v_call: TRBV3-1
d_call: TRBD2
clone_size: few
j_call: TRBJ2-7

cdr3_nt: TGCAGTGCGAAAAAACCCGGGACAGGGGAAGGCTACACCTTC
cdr3_aa: CSAKKPGTGEGYTF
v_call: TRBV20-1
d_call: TRBD1
clone_size: .
j_call: TRBJ1-2

cdr3_nt: TGTGCCAGCAGTTCAGGACTAGCGGGCTACTACGAGCAGTACTTC
cdr3_aa: CASSSGLAGYYEQYF
v_call: TRBV12-3/TRBV12-4
d_call: TRBD2
clone_size: .
j_call: TRBJ2-7

cdr3_nt: TGTGCCAGCAGCTCTGGGAGGGACAGCCAAGAGACCCAGTACTTC
cdr3_aa: CASSSGRDSQETQYF
v_call: TRBV5-6
d_call: .
clone_size: .
j_call: TRBJ2-5

cdr3_nt: TGCGCCAGCAGCTTGGGGACAGGGGATGGTGAGCAGTTCTTC
cdr3_aa: CASSLGTGDGEQFF
v_call: TRBV5-1
d_call: TRBD1
clone_size: .
j_call: TRBJ2-1

cdr3_nt: TGCAGCGTTGGTTACCGTTTGGGGAACACTGAAGCTTTCTTT
cdr3_aa: CSVGYRLGNTEAFF
v_call: TRBV29-1
d_call: .
clone_size: few
j_call: TRBJ1-1

cdr3_nt: TGTGCCAGCAGCTTAGGCGGTGGGCTCACACGAGGACCGTACGAGCAGTACTTC
cdr3_aa: CASSLGGGLTRGPYEQYF
v_call: TRBV11-2
d_call: .
clone_size: .
j_call: TRBJ2-7

cdr3_nt: TGTGCCAGCAGCGTATACCCAAGAGATACGCAGTATTTT
cdr3_aa: CASSVYPRDTQYF
v_call: TRBV7-2
d_call: .
clone_size: .
j_call: TRBJ2-3

cdr3_nt: TGCAGCCAAGAGGGACAGGGGGCCCACAATGAGCAGTTCTTC
cdr3_aa: CSQEGQGAHNEQFF
v_call: TRBV20-1
d_call: TRBD1
clone_size: .
j_call: TRBJ2-1

cdr3_nt: TGTGCCAGCAGCTTAATTGGGGGGCTGGCGGGAGGGCTGAACGAGCAGTACTTC
cdr3_aa: CASSLIGGLAGGLNEQYF
v_call: TRBV7-2
d_call: TRBD2
clone_size: .
j_call: TRBJ2-7

cdr3_nt: TGCAGTGCTAGAGACAGGTCAGACAATGAGCAGTTCTTC
cdr3_aa: CSARDRSDNEQFF
v_call: TRBV20-1
d_call: .
clone_size: few
j_call: TRBJ2-1

cdr3_nt: TGTGCCAGCAGCCAAGATGATCTAGCCAAAAACATTCAGTACTTC
cdr3_aa: CASSQDDLAKNIQYF
v_call: TRBV12-3/TRBV12-4
d_call: .
clone_size: .
j_call: TRBJ2-4

cdr3_nt: TGTGCCAGCAGTAATCGCTCTAGCGGGAGGGCCTCTAGCACAGATACGCAGTATTTT
cdr3_aa: CASSNRSSGRASSTDTQYF
v_call: TRBV12-3/TRBV12-4
d_call: TRBD2
clone_size: .
j_call: TRBJ2-3

cdr3_nt: TGTGCCAGCAGCCAAGTGAGGCTCGCAGATACGCAGTATTTT
cdr3_aa: CASSQVRLADTQYF
v_call: TRBV14
d_call: .
clone_size: few
j_call: TRBJ2-3